These T cell receptor beta chains were read from a single sample in a study of T cell repertoires in cytomegalovirus infection. MiXCR, applied by TCRdb to the reads, yields one record per CDR3 protein. Of fewer than 550,000 distinct CDR3 sequences in the sample, 31% were seen once. Specimen: PBMCs. These receptors were taken from a human donor in good health (CMV status not recorded). Some clones in this sample may be carry-over from other donors' samples. Each CDR3 is given with its conserved first and last residue. The D gene is left open where the match is weak. Only part of the rows carry a size: once, few, many, or a class if the clone is expanded.

TRBD1	few	TRBV7-9	TRBJ2-7	CASSTTGESYEQYF	TGTGCCAGCAGCACCACAGGGGAATCCTACGAGCAGTACTTC
.	many	TRBV18	TRBJ2-5	CASSLIRETQYF	TGTGCCAGCAGCTTAATTCGAGAGACCCAGTACTTC
TRBD2	few	TRBV7-8	TRBJ2-3	CTSSSRTSGTDTQYF	TGTACCAGCAGCTCCCGGACTAGCGGAACAGATACGCAGTATTTT
.	.	TRBV5-1	TRBJ1-4	CASSLQGPNEKLFF	TGCGCCAGCAGCTTACAGGGCCCTAATGAAAAACTGTTTTTT
.	.	TRBV7-7	TRBJ2-1	CASSKSPASYNEQFF	TGTGCTAGCAGCAAGTCTCCAGCCTCCTACAATGAGCAGTTCTTC
TRBD1	many	TRBV5-8	TRBJ2-3	CASSLGQGLTGTQYF	TGTGCCAGCAGCTTGGGACAGGGGCTCACTGGTACGCAGTATTTT
TRBD2	.	TRBV7-2	TRBJ2-7	CASSLRERGGYEQYF	TGTGCCAGCAGCTTACGGGAGCGGGGGGGCTATGAGCAGTACTTC
.	.	TRBV7-2	TRBJ2-5	CSSNTRGGQETQYF	TGTTCCAGCAACACCCGTGGCGGCCAAGAGACCCAGTACTTC
TRBD1	many	TRBV12-3/TRBV12-4	TRBJ2-7	CASSPTGQGYEQYF	TGTGCCAGCAGCCCCACCGGACAGGGATACGAGCAGTACTTC
TRBD1	.	TRBV19	TRBJ1-5	CASKSGQGGYSNQPQHF	TGTGCCAGCAAATCGGGGCAGGGGGGGTATAGCAATCAGCCCCAGCATTTT
TRBD2	.	TRBV3-1	TRBJ2-5	CASSHRPSGGQETQYF	TGCGCCAGCAGCCATCGACCTAGCGGGGGGCAAGAGACCCAGTACTTC
TRBD2	few	TRBV7-9	TRBJ2-7	CASSLAVASGDLYF	TGTGCCAGCAGCTTAGCTGTGGCTAGCGGGGACTTGTACTTC
TRBD1	many	TRBV6-2/TRBV6-3	TRBJ2-1	CASTHRGAVGYEQFF	TGTGCCAGCACTCACAGGGGGGCAGTGGGGTATGAGCAGTTCTTC
.	few	TRBV12-3/TRBV12-4	TRBJ1-5	CASSLSLSSNQPQHF	TGTGCCAGCAGTTTATCGCTGTCTAGCAATCAGCCCCAGCATTTT
TRBD1	.	TRBV7-9	TRBJ1-2	CASSSATTGSGGYTF	TGTGCCAGCAGCTCAGCCACGACAGGGTCGGGAGGCTACACCTTC
.	.	TRBV6-1	TRBJ1-6	CASSEQGTENSPLHF	TGTGCCAGCAGTGAACAGGGGACGGAGAATTCACCCCTCCACTTT
TRBD1	.	TRBV6-1	TRBJ2-7	CASRRQGARSYEQYF	TGTGCCAGCAGGAGACAGGGGGCGCGCTCCTACGAGCAGTACTTC
TRBD1	few	TRBV19	TRBJ1-2	CASSIADRMGHGYTF	TGTGCCAGTAGTATAGCGGACAGGATGGGACATGGCTACACCTTC
.	.	TRBV6-2/TRBV6-3	TRBJ1-5	CASSKDSLTILSNQPQHF	TGTGCCAGCAGCAAGGACAGTTTAACGATTCTGAGCAATCAGCCCCAGCATTTT
.	few	TRBV14	TRBJ2-2	CASSQVVGVLTGELFF	TGTGCCAGCAGCCAAGTTGTCGGGGTTCTCACCGGGGAGCTGTTTTTT
.	.	TRBV20-1	TRBJ1-3	CSAKRPGTGNTIYF	TGCAGTGCTAAAAGGCCGGGGACTGGAAACACCATATATTTT
TRBD2	many	TRBV7-2	TRBJ2-1	CASSLGGLAAYNEQFF	TGTGCCAGCAGCTTAGGTGGACTAGCGGCCTACAATGAGCAGTTCTTC
.	few	TRBV6-2/TRBV6-3	TRBJ1-2	CAISRPGSYGYTF	TGTGCCATTTCTCGGCCGGGATCCTATGGCTACACCTTC
.	many	TRBV7-2	TRBJ1-2	CASSLDLGNYGYTF	TGTGCCAGCAGCTTAGATCTTGGGAACTATGGCTACACCTTC